One and the same sample provided the 27 T cell receptor beta chains below, sequenced in a study of cytomegalovirus exposure and HLA in healthy donors. This PCR relied on a set of 60 Vbeta primers and 13 Jbeta primers. The repertoire was sequenced with immunoSEQ multiplex PCR; TCRdb's copy has only in-frame clones and lacks some. The repertoire holds around 140,000 clones, approximately 74% seen once, with 5.5% to 8.5% in the top ten. What was sequenced was PBMCs. The source is a male donor in good health and CMV-seronegative.

This clone appeared a few times. The chain couples TRBV2 to TRBJ1-5; D unclear. CDR1 and CDR2 (germline): SNHLY, FYNNEI. Trimming cost V 2 bases and J 0 bases, with 8 bases left between them. The CDR3 runs to 15 residues. This CDR3 is CASSERAYSNQPQHF. CDR3 coding DNA: TGTGCCAGCAGTGAACGCGCGTATAGCAATCAGCCCCAGCATTTT.

This sequence joins TRBV5-5 and TRBJ2-2; TRBD2 matches at 16 bases. Per the germline V gene, CDR1 is SGHKS and CDR2 is YYEKEE (reference sequence). V was clipped by 3 bases and J by 4 bases; unmatched bases: 3. CDR3 length: 17 residues. CDR3 sequence (DNA): TGTGCCAGCAGCTCCGGGACTAGCGGGGGGGCCACCGGGGAGCTGTTTTTT. Protein product: CASSSGTSGGATGELFF.

This chain joins TRBV4-1 and TRBJ1-1; D not certain. CDR3 length equals 14 residues. V lost 0 bases, J lost 4 bases, and 9 bases lay in between. Germline CDR1 reads MGHRA; CDR2 reads YSYEKL. This CDR3 is CASSQDPRGTEAFF. Here the CDR3 DNA reads TGCGCCAGCAGCCAAGATCCCCGGGGCACTGAAGCTTTCTTT.

The V and J genes are TRBV19 and TRBJ2-7; unclear D gene. Germline V gene lookup returns CDR1 LNHDA and CDR2 SQIVND (reference sequence). Trimming removed 0 bases from V and 0 bases from J, with 9 bases in between. This CDR3 spans 15 amino acids. This chain's CDR3 is CASSIDARSSYEQYF. CDR3 nucleotide sequence: TGTGCCAGTAGTATAGATGCAAGGAGCTCCTACGAGCAGTACTTC.

CDR3 DNA: TGTGCCAGCAGCTTGGTGCAGTCCTACAATGAGCAGTTCTTC. Translating gives CASSLVQSYNEQFF. The chain links TRBV13 to TRBJ2-1; D unclear. Germline V CDR1 and CDR2: PRHDT, FYEKMQ (reference sequence). The V end was cut by 3 bases, the J end by 1 base, with 7 bases between. This CDR3 spans 14 amino acids.

Concerning this clone itself: The same CDR3 arises from other DNA sequences in this sample as well. V usage is TRBV9 and J usage is TRBJ2-3; no clear D. The CDR3 sequence is 12 residues long. Germline assignment: CDR1 SGDLS and CDR2 YYNGEE. Trimming cost V 0 bases and J 5 bases, with 4 bases left between them. The CDR3 DNA sequence: TGTGCCAGCAGCGTAGATCGAGATACGCAGTATTTT. This encodes CASSVDRDTQYF.

V gene TRBV7-3 combines with J gene TRBJ2-5; 10 bases align to TRBD2. J was trimmed by 0 bases and V by 5 bases; bases with no gene match: 6. CDR3 length equals 16 residues. Germline lookup yields CDR1 SGHTA and CDR2 FQGTGA. As DNA, the CDR3 is TGTGCCAGCAGCATCAGCGGGAGGGTCGACCAAGAGACCCAGTACTTC. This gives the protein CASSISGRVDQETQYF. Complete variable domain (other parts from reference TRBV7-3 and TRBJ2-5): GAGVSQTPSNKVTEKGKYVELRCDPISGHTALYWYRQSLGQGPEFLIYFQGTGAADDSGLPNDRFFAVRPEGSVSTLKIQRTERGDSAVYLCASSISGRVDQETQYFGPGTRLLVL.

This clone appeared once. The chain carries TRBV16 and TRBJ2-7, with TRBD1 matching 9 bases. The CDR3 sequence is 13 residues long. V was pared by 0 bases and J by 9 bases, with 3 bases of the junction left unmatched. Germline V gene sequence: CDR1 KGHSY, CDR2 FQNENV. CDR3 nucleotide sequence: TGTGCCAGCAGCCAATCGGGACAGGGTGGGCAGTACTTC. This sequence encodes CASSQSGQGGQYF.

The chain has TRBV11-2 and TRBJ1-2, with D maybe TRBD1 (6 bases). Trimming removed 4 bases at V and 0 bases at J, with 24 bases between. The germline CDR1 and CDR2 sequences are SGHAT and FQNNGV. There are 19 residues in the CDR3. The CDR3 coding sequence is TGTGCCAGCAGCTGGGGGCTCGGAGACACCCTAGGGTCTAACTATGGCTACACCTTC. The encoded protein is CASSWGLGDTLGSNYGYTF.

V usage is TRBV9 and J usage is TRBJ2-3; TRBD2 aligns across 11 bases. The CDR3 sequence is 14 residues long. Germline lookup yields CDR1 SGDLS and CDR2 YYNGEE. Trimming took 7 bases from V and 2 from J; bases not matched to a gene: 3. In DNA, the CDR3 is TGTGCCAGCTCGACTAGCGGGAACACAGATACGCAGTATTTT. This codes for CASSTSGNTDTQYF.

This chain connects TRBV9 to TRBJ2-2; 7 nucleotides line up with TRBD1. CDR1 is SGDLS and CDR2 is YYNGEE in the germline V gene. The CDR3 is 15 residues long. V trimming: 0 bases; J trimming: 4 bases; junction bases outside the gene matches: 3. This chain's CDR3 is CASSVGGDSTGELFF. DNA of the CDR3: TGTGCCAGCAGCGTAGGAGGGGACAGCACCGGGGAGCTGTTTTTT.

This clone has a handful of counts. The chain couples TRBV7-2 to TRBJ1-1; 7 positions agree with TRBD1. CDR1 and CDR2 from the germline V gene are SGHTA and FQGNSA. J gave up 0 bases and V 8 bases, and 18 bases lay outside the gene matches. CDR3 size: 18 residues. Here the CDR3 DNA reads TGTGCCAGCTACAACGCCCTCACAGGGGCGATGATGAACACTGAAGCTTTCTTT. It translates to CASYNALTGAMMNTEAFF.

This chain uses TRBV28 with TRBJ2-1, with a possible D match to TRBD2 (6 bases). The V end was cut by 5 bases, the J end by 5 bases, with 13 bases between. This CDR3 has 14 amino acids. Per the germline V gene, CDR1 is MDHEN and CDR2 is SYDVKM. The CDR3 DNA sequence: TGTGCCAGCAGTCCCCGGGACTTCCACAATGAGCAGTTCTTC. This sequence encodes CASSPRDFHNEQFF.

The chain has TRBV7-5 and TRBJ2-4; the table's TRBD1 call for D was not verified on the DNA. TRBV7-5 is annotated as a pseudogene. The CDR3 spans 15 residues. CDR3 DNA: TGTGCCGGCTCCCGACAGGGGGTTAACAAAAACATTCAGTACTTC. Translated: CAGSRQGVNKNIQYF.

The rearrangement links TRBV7-2 to TRBJ2-7, with a weak D call TRBD2 (5 bases). With 4 bases removed from V and 5 bases from J, the gap between germline ends came to 18 bases. Germline values: CDR1 SGHTA, CDR2 FQGNSA. The CDR3 covers 15 residues. CDR3: CASSSGGSLVHEQYF. CDR3 sequence (DNA): TGTGCCAGCAGCTCAGGAGGTTCCCTCGTACACGAGCAGTACTTC.

This clone was counted a few times. The rearrangement uses TRBV4-1 and TRBJ2-7, with D possibly matching TRBD2 (6 bases). In germline, CDR1 is MGHRA, CDR2 YSYEKL. The CDR3 is 17 amino acids. V lost 2 bases to trimming and J lost 2 bases, with 19 bases between them. The CDR3: CASSQLSGASDAYEQYF. DNA for the CDR3: TGCGCCAGCAGCCAATTAAGTGGGGCTAGCGATGCCTACGAGCAGTACTTC.

V usage is TRBV5-4 and J usage is TRBJ1-4, with 8 nucleotides matching TRBD1. With V trimmed by 4 bases and J by 6 bases, 8 bases remained unmatched. CDR1 and CDR2 from the germline V gene are SGHNT and YYREEE (reference sequence). The CDR3 has 15 residues. The CDR3 bases are TGTGCCAGCAGCCGATACCTGGACAGGGATGAAAAACTGTTTTTT. Amino acids: CASSRYLDRDEKLFF.

This chain links TRBV9 with TRBJ2-5, with TRBD1 matching over 10 bases. The CDR3 sequence is 15 residues long. CDR1 SGDLS and CDR2 YYNGEE come from the germline V gene. Trimming took 2 bases from V and 2 from J; bases not matched to a gene: 3. CDR3 sequence reads: CASSVTGGNQETQYF. CDR3 nucleotide sequence: TGTGCCAGCAGCGTGACAGGGGGCAATCAAGAGACCCAGTACTTC.

The chain recombines TRBV19 with TRBJ1-6; weak D call: TRBD1 (6 bases). The CDR3 length is 15 residues. The V and J ends lost 5 bases and 7 bases respectively, with 15 bases between them. Germline CDR1 is LNHDA and CDR2 is SQIVND (reference sequence). This chain's CDR3 is CASSLRTETNSPLHF. The CDR3 DNA follows: TGTGCCAGTAGTCTTCGGACAGAAACCAATTCACCCCTCCACTTT.

CDR3 sequence reads: CAWTKDRGYGYTF. DNA of the CDR3: TGTGCCTGGACCAAGGACAGGGGCTATGGCTACACCTTC. The chain joins TRBV30 to TRBJ1-2, with 9 positions matching TRBD1. The CDR3 is 13 amino acids. CDR1 GTSNPN and CDR2 SVGIG come from the germline V gene (reference sequence). J lost 4 bases, V lost 4 bases, and 4 bases had no gene match.

A few counts support this clone. The chain couples TRBV5-6 to TRBJ1-5; possible D gene TRBD1, 5 bases. This CDR3 comprises 17 residues. CDR1 is SGHDT and CDR2 is YYEEEE in the germline V gene. V was pared by 1 base and J by 6 bases, with 20 bases between. This CDR3 reads CASSLSSGRFRGQPQHF. The CDR3 nucleotides read TGTGCCAGCAGCTTGAGTTCCGGACGCTTTAGGGGTCAGCCCCAGCATTTT.

Regarding this clone: Other DNA sequences in this specimen translate into the identical CDR3. The chain uses TRBV7-9 and TRBJ2-7; D gene uncertain. In germline, CDR1 is SEHNR, CDR2 FQNEAQ (reference sequence). Trimming cost V 5 bases and J 1 base, with 3 bases left between them. This CDR3 comprises 11 residues. Here the CDR3 DNA reads TGTGCCAGCAGCCCTTCCTACGAGCAGTACTTC. This gives the protein CASSPSYEQYF.

As regards this clone: Different DNA sequences within this sample yield the same CDR3. The chain employs TRBV29-1 and TRBJ2-6, with D perhaps matching TRBD1 (6 bases). From germline, CDR1 is SQVTM and CDR2 ANQGSEA. V was trimmed by 6 bases and J by 4 bases, leaving 10 bases between them. This CDR3 has 13 amino acids. CDR3 coding DNA: TGCAGCGTAGGGGGAACCGGGGCCAACGTCCTGACTTTC. Translating it yields CSVGGTGANVLTF.

This rearrangement joins TRBV4-2 to TRBJ2-1; D perhaps matches TRBD2 (6 bases). CDR1 is LGHNA, CDR2 YNFKEQ, per germline. There are 14 residues in the CDR3. Trimming cost V 3 bases and J 4 bases, with 10 bases left between them. CDR3 coding DNA: TGTGCCAGCAGCCAGACTAGGTCTTACAATGAGCAGTTCTTC. It codes for CASSQTRSYNEQFF.

This chain uses TRBV4-3 with TRBJ1-1; TRBD1 might be the D (6 bases). The germline CDR1 and CDR2 sequences are LGHNA and YSLEER. Between the trimmed V and J ends, which lost 0 bases and 6 bases, there was a span of 17 bases. The CDR3 sequence is 16 residues long. The DNA for the CDR3 is TGCGCCAGCAGCCAAGAGTTGAGGGGGGGAAGGGCTGAAGCTTTCTTT. Translated: CASSQELRGGRAEAFF.

This chain connects TRBV7-2 to TRBJ2-7; 8 bases line up with TRBD1. J was trimmed by 7 bases and V by 1 base; bases with no gene match: 3. Germline CDR1 SGHTA, CDR2 FQGNSA. The CDR3 length is 13 residues. The CDR3 coding sequence is TGTGCCAGCAGCTTAGGGACAGGGTTGGAGCAGTACTTC. This codes for CASSLGTGLEQYF.

This clone came up once. This sequence joins TRBV2 and TRBJ1-2; 9 positions agree with TRBD1. The CDR3 contains 13 residues. Germline lookup yields CDR1 SNHLY and CDR2 FYNNEI. With 5 bases clipped from V and 8 bases from J, the junction kept 6 bases outside the gene matches. CDR3 sequence (DNA): TGTGCCAGCAGTTCCGGGACAGGGCTGGGCTACACCTTC. This gives the protein CASSSGTGLGYTF. The full variable domain, its missing parts supplied by reference TRBV2 and TRBJ1-2, is EPEVTQTPSHQVTQMGQEVILRCVPISNHLYFYWYRQILGQKVEFLVSFYNNEISEKSEIFDDQFSVERPDGSNFTLKIRSTKLEDSAMYFCASSSGTGLGYTFGSGTRLTVV.